The sequence of this T cell receptor (beta chain) was determined in a study of shared clonotypes between healthy human individuals. As to this clone: Its antigen is undetermined.

The table came from immunoSEQ multiplex PCR; TCRdb's copy has only in-frame clones and leaves some out. The sample records about 960,000 clones, over 75% being singletons. Study-level results: Among the subsets, naive ones generally showed larger estimated richness than memory ones.

The CDR3 totals 16 residues. The V segment lost 5 bases and the J segment 1 base; nucleotides outside the gene matches: 10. Germline loops: CDR1 LNHDA, CDR2 SQIVND (reference sequence). The gene calls are TRBV19 and TRBJ1-1; 7 positions agree with TRBD1. The sample comprised memory CD4+ T cells sorted from blood. The subset denotes: CD45RA-negative fraction. The TCR was taken from a young man in good health. CDR3 amino acids: CASSADRVLQNTEAFF. The DNA for the CDR3 is TGTGCCAGTAGTGCCGACAGGGTACTACAGAACACTGAAGCTTTCTTT. Supplemented by reference TRBV19 and TRBJ1-1, the full variable domain reads DGGITQSPKYLFRKEGQNVTLSCEQNLNHDAMYWYRQDPGQGLRLIYYSQIVNDFQKGDIAEGYSVSREKKESFPLTVTSAQKNPTAFYLCASSADRVLQNTEAFFGQGTRLTVV.